The 21 T cell receptor beta chains given below trace back to one sample, sequenced in a study of blood T cell repertoires in COVID-19. Here immunoSEQ multiplex PCR was the method, and the copy in TCRdb shows in-frame clones only, minus some. The table lists 210,000 or so clones, around 80% of them singletons. The specimen sequenced was peripheral blood. These receptors all come from a woman between 35 and 50 years old with acute or convalescent COVID-19.

This sequence joins TRBV9 and TRBJ2-1; 12 bases map to TRBD2. Germline V gene lookup returns CDR1 SGDLS and CDR2 YYNGEE. V gave up 0 bases and J gave up 7 bases; unmatched junction bases: 14. There are 19 residues in the CDR3. The CDR3 spells CASSVALAGGPGLRNEQFF. For the CDR3, the DNA is TGTGCCAGCAGCGTAGCCCTAGCGGGAGGGCCGGGCCTTCGGAATGAGCAGTTCTTC.

The J gene is TRBJ2-1, the V gene TRBV4-1, with 8 bases that match TRBD2. J lost 1 base, V lost 0 bases, and 5 bases had no gene match. This CDR3 has 17 residues. CDR1 MGHRA and CDR2 YSYEKL come from the germline V gene. The CDR3 bases are TGCGCCAGCAGCCAAGAGGGCGGGAGGAAGTCCTACAATGAGCAGTTCTTC. It yields the protein CASSQEGGRKSYNEQFF.

The J gene is TRBJ2-7, the V gene TRBV2, with 7 bases aligning to TRBD1. V dropped 5 bases and J dropped 4; count of bases not matched to a gene: 11. The germline V gene has CDR1 SNHLY and CDR2 FYNNEI. CDR3 size: 15 residues. The CDR3 nucleotides read TGTGCCAGCAGTCAGGTTTATGAGACAGGGTACGAGCAGTACTTC. Amino acid sequence: CASSQVYETGYEQYF.

The chain combines TRBV9 with TRBJ2-1; 8 bases match TRBD2. The V gene's germline CDR1 is SGDLS and CDR2 YYNGEE. The CDR3 is made up of 15 amino acids. Trimming took 5 bases from V and 4 from J; bases not matched to a gene: 8. CDR3 coding DNA: TGTGCCAGCAGAGCTACTAGCGGTATTTACAATGAGCAGTTCTTC. Its translation is CASRATSGIYNEQFF.

The rearrangement links TRBV6-2 or TRBV6-3 to TRBJ2-5; the D is unclear. The CDR3 has 13 amino acids. Germline loops: CDR1 MNHEY, CDR2 SVGEGT. The V end lost 3 bases, the J end lost 4 bases, and 9 bases lay between the germline ends. CDR3 bases: TGTGCCAGCAGTTATTTTAGCAGAGAGACCCAGTACTTC. This sequence encodes CASSYFSRETQYF.

The rearrangement links TRBV2 to TRBJ2-3; 9 bases agree with TRBD1. The V and J ends lost 6 bases and 5 bases, in that order; junction bases with no gene match: 12. The CDR3 extends over 16 amino acids. Per germline, CDR1 SNHLY and CDR2 FYNNEI. Here the CDR3 reads CASSPTRTGVGDTQYF. Written as DNA, the CDR3 is TGTGCCAGCAGCCCCACCCGGACAGGGGTCGGAGATACGCAGTATTTT.

Note on this clone: Additional DNA sequences in this sample encode the identical CDR3. This chain links TRBV12-3 or TRBV12-4 with TRBJ1-1; D is undetermined. CDR3 length: 13 amino acids. Trimming took 1 base from V and 6 from J, leaving 9 bases between them. DNA of the CDR3: TGTGCCAGCAGTTTAGGGGCAGGCGCTGAAGCTTTCTTT. This sequence encodes CASSLGAGAEAFF.

The chain couples TRBV3-1 (or the pseudogene TRBV3-2) to TRBJ2-7, with 9 bases aligning to TRBD1. The germline V gene has CDR1 LGHDT and CDR2 YNNKEL (reference sequence). CDR3 size: 14 residues. V gave up 4 bases and J gave up 2 bases; unmatched junction bases: 3. The CDR3 sequence is CASSRTGGPYEQYF. In nucleotides, the CDR3 is TGTGCCAGCAGCCGAACAGGGGGCCCCTACGAGCAGTACTTC.

CDR3 sequence reads: CASSQSPGQDYEKLFF. The CDR3 region has the DNA TGCGCCAGCAGTCAGTCACCGGGACAGGACTATGAAAAACTGTTTTTT. This chain uses TRBV23-1 with TRBJ1-4; TRBD1 matches at 8 bases. TRBV23-1 is reported as an ORF; its role is uncertain. The CDR3 length is 16 residues. V was pared by 3 bases and J by 6 bases, with 9 bases of the junction left unmatched.

J is TRBJ1-2 and V is TRBV2; a weak D match, TRBD1 (5 bases). CDR1 is SNHLY, CDR2 FYNNEI, per germline. The CDR3 contains 15 residues. The ends were cut back, 2 bases at V and 4 bases at J, with 14 bases in the middle. CDR3 in DNA: TGTGCCAGCAGTGAAAGGCAGGAGGGGCCCTATGGCTACACCTTC. Its protein is CASSERQEGPYGYTF.

This clone was seen a single time. The chain links TRBV18 to TRBJ1-1; D might be TRBD1 (6 bases). Per germline, CDR1 KGHSH and CDR2 LQKENI. This CDR3 region has 15 residues. The V gene lost 3 bases and the J gene lost 5 bases, with 16 bases spanning the gap. The CDR3 nucleotides read TGTGCCAGCTCACCGAACCAGGGGAGTGAAACTGAAGCTTTCTTT. Its protein product is CASSPNQGSETEAFF.

V and J are TRBV4-1 and TRBJ2-7; TRBD2 matches at 8 bases. CDR1 MGHRA and CDR2 YSYEKL come from the germline V gene. J lost 4 bases, V lost 0 bases, and 8 bases had no gene match. The CDR3 is 16 residues long. CDR3 nucleotide sequence: TGCGCCAGCAGCCAAGATCAGGGGACTAGTCTTTACGAGCAGTACTTC. Translated: CASSQDQGTSLYEQYF.

The gene calls are TRBV27 and TRBJ1-2; 7 nucleotides agree with TRBD1. Germline-derived CDR1 and CDR2 are MNHEY and SMNVEV (reference sequence). With 7 bases clipped from V and 4 bases from J, the junction kept 6 bases outside the gene matches. This CDR3 spans 13 amino acids. For the CDR3, the DNA is TGTGCCAGCAAATACAGGGGAGGCTATGGCTACACCTTC. Translation: CASKYRGGYGYTF.

This chain connects TRBV7-2 to TRBJ2-5; TRBD2 aligns across 15 bases. The germline CDR1 and CDR2 sequences are SGHTA and FQGNSA. Losses at the gene ends were 3 bases for V and 2 bases for J; bases not matched to a gene: 1. This CDR3 is built from 16 residues. The CDR3 here is CASSFGLAGGQETQYF. CDR3 sequence (DNA): TGTGCCAGCAGCTTCGGACTAGCGGGAGGGCAAGAGACCCAGTACTTC.

The gene calls are TRBV6-1 and TRBJ2-2, with a tentative D call TRBD1 (5 bases). The CDR3 runs 18 residues. V was shortened by 0 bases and J by 1 base, with 15 bases between the two germline ends. Per germline, CDR1 MNHNS and CDR2 SASEGT. The CDR3 protein is CASSEAFGRQGNTGELFF. CDR3 DNA: TGTGCCAGCAGTGAAGCTTTCGGCCGGCAGGGGAACACCGGGGAGCTGTTTTTT.

The rearrangement links TRBV3-1 (or the pseudogene TRBV3-2) to TRBJ1-2, with D unresolved. V gave up 2 bases and J gave up 1 base, with 8 bases separating them. The CDR3 is made up of 14 amino acids. Germline V gives CDR1 LGHDT, CDR2 YNNKEL (reference sequence). CDR3 coding DNA: TGTGCCAGCAGCCAACAGGCGATTAACTATGGCTACACCTTC. Translation gives CASSQQAINYGYTF.

This chain uses TRBV9 with TRBJ1-6; 9 nucleotides align to TRBD1. This CDR3 is built from 17 residues. The J segment lost 6 bases and the V segment lost 3 bases, leaving 10 bases of the junction unmatched. Germline CDR1 reads SGDLS; CDR2 reads YYNGEE. CDR3 bases: TGTGCCAGCAGCGCCAAAACAGGGGGCGCGGGTAATTCACCCCTCCACTTT. Translating gives CASSAKTGGAGNSPLHF. Full variable domain (rest looked up from reference TRBV9 and TRBJ1-6): DSGVTQTPKHLITATGQRVTLRCSPRSGDLSVYWYQQSLDQGLQFLIQYYNGEERAKGNILERFSAQQFPDLHSELNLSSLELGDSALYFCASSAKTGGAGNSPLHFGNGTRLTVT.

This clone came up once. The J gene is TRBJ1-2, the V gene TRBV29-1; 7 positions agree with TRBD1. J lost 0 bases, V lost 6 bases, and 7 bases had no gene match. Germline V lookup: CDR1 SQVTM, CDR2 ANQGSEA. The CDR3 is made up of 14 amino acids. The DNA of the CDR3 is TGCAGCGTAGCACAGGGGAGATCTAACTATGGCTACACCTTC. Translating it yields CSVAQGRSNYGYTF.

This clone is a singleton in its sample. The rearrangement uses TRBV7-8 and TRBJ2-4; TRBD2 agrees at 8 bases. CDR1 is SGHVS and CDR2 is FQNEAQ in the germline V gene. The CDR3 loop spans 16 amino acids. With V trimmed by 5 bases and J by 7 bases, 13 bases remained unmatched. CDR3 protein: CASSPRGSASGNIQYF. The CDR3 DNA is TGTGCCAGCAGCCCTAGGGGCTCCGCTAGCGGGAACATTCAGTACTTC.

The chain carries TRBV7-2 and TRBJ2-7, with 7 positions matching TRBD2. The CDR3 runs 15 residues. The germline gives CDR1 SGHTA, CDR2 FQGNSA. J gave up 1 base and V 5 bases, and 8 bases lay outside the gene matches. CDR3 residues: CASSARTSPSYEQYF. The CDR3 nucleotides read TGTGCCAGCAGCGCGCGGACTAGTCCTTCCTACGAGCAGTACTTC.

The chain has TRBV7-2 and TRBJ2-1, with a tentative D call TRBD2 (5 bases). Germline CDR1 reads SGHTA; CDR2 reads FQGNSA. The CDR3 is 14 residues long. Trimming shortened V by 5 bases and J by 4 bases, and 12 bases separated the two germline ends. The CDR3 region is CASSPYSGYNEQFF. The CDR3 DNA reads TGTGCCAGCAGCCCCTATTCGGGGTACAATGAGCAGTTCTTC. Drawing the rest from reference TRBV7-2 and TRBJ2-1, the complete variable domain is GAGVSQSPSNKVTEKGKDVELRCDPISGHTALYWYRQSLGQGLEFLIYFQGNSAPDKSGLPSDRFSAERTGGSVSTLTIQRTQQEDSAVYLCASSPYSGYNEQFFGPGTRLTVL.